The sequence of this TCR beta chain was determined in a study of shared clonotypes between healthy human individuals. HIV-negative, healthy adults without recent acute infections or vaccinations were the donors. This CDR3 region has 16 residues. Germline assignment: CDR1 SGDLS and CDR2 YYNGEE. Trimming took 0 bases from V and 6 from J; bases not matched to a gene: 10. Measured with immunoSEQ multiplex PCR; TCRdb has only the in-frame clones, and not every one. The table shows some 2 million clones, with roughly 95% occurring only once. Study-wide results and limits: Non-shared clonotypes showed lower generation probabilities than clonotypes common to all four donors. A handful of donors held about 4.6% of naive CD4 clonotypes in common. A limitation of the genetic and exposure-history diversity represented arose from few donors.

Concerning this clone: Antigen: not known.

Sequencing was done on a sample of naive CD4+ T cells sorted from blood. Subset described: CD45RA+ positively selected. This sequence originates from a man between 18 and 29 years old in good health. The chain joins TRBV9 to TRBJ2-7; TRBD1 aligns across 9 bases. The CDR3 here is CASSVAWGQGISEQYF. CDR3 nucleotide sequence: TGTGCCAGCAGCGTAGCTTGGGGACAGGGAATCTCCGAGCAGTACTTC.